Sequencing of this TCR beta chain was carried out in a study of OX40 agonist ivuxolimab in advanced cancers. Study results and limitations: CD8+ T cells (on average) carried more expanded clones than CD4+ T cells.

This table comes from immunoSEQ multiplex PCR, and its TCRdb copy is limited to in-frame clones, with some not included. The sample includes fewer than 55,000 clones, approximately 79% of them seen just once. The CDR3 has 13 residues. Germline V gives CDR1 SGHRS, CDR2 YFSETQ. Trimming took 0 bases from V and 4 from J, leaving 5 bases between them. Excluded were patients having autoimmune disease history or systemic immunosuppression. With respect to this clone: Antigen specificity is unknown.

The specimen comprised CD4+ or CD8+ T cells sorted from blood, sampled in a trial of the OX40 agonist ivuxolimab. The chain links TRBV5-1 to TRBJ1-3; D is unclear. The sequence was collected from an adult with an advanced solid tumor such as melanoma, head and neck, liver or kidney cancer. CDR3 region: CASSLDIGNTIYF. The CDR3 region has the DNA TGCGCCAGCAGCTTGGACATAGGAAACACCATATATTTT.